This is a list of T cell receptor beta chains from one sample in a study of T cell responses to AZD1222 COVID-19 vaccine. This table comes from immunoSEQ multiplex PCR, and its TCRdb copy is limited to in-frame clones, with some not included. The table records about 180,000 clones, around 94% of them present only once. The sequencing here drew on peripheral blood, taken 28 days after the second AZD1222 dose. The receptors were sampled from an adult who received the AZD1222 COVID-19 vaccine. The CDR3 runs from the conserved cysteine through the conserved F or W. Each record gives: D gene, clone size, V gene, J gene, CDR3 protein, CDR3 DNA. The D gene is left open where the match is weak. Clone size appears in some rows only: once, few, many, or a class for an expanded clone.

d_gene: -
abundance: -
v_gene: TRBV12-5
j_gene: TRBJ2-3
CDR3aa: CASASRSTDTQYF
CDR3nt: TGTGCTAGTGCCAGCCGGAGCACAGATACGCAGTATTTT

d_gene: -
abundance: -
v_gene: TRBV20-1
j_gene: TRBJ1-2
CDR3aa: CSAPTRGGYTF
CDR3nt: TGCAGTGCCCCGACCCGGGGTGGCTACACCTTC

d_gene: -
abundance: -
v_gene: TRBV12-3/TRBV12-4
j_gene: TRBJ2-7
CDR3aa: CASTRTISEQYF
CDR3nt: TGTGCCAGCACCCGGACGATTTCCGAGCAGTACTTC

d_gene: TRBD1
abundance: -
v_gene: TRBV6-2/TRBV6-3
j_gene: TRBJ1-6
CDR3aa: CASSDRGSSYNSPLHF
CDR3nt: TGTGCCAGCAGCGACAGGGGGAGCTCCTATAATTCACCCCTCCACTTT

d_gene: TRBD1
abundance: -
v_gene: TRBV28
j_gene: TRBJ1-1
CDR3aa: CASSPDRISEAFF
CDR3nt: TGTGCCAGCAGCCCGGACAGGATCTCTGAAGCTTTCTTT

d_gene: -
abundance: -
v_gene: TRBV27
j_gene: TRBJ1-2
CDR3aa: CASSLTGPYGYTF
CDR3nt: TGTGCCAGCAGTTTAACAGGTCCCTATGGCTACACCTTC

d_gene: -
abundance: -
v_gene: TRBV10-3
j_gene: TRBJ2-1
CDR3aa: CAISSSDNEQFF
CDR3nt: TGTGCCATCAGCTCTTCCGACAATGAGCAGTTCTTC

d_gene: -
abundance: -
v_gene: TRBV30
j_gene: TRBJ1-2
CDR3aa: CAWSVLVADYGYTF
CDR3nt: TGTGCCTGGAGTGTCTTGGTGGCGGACTATGGCTACACCTTC

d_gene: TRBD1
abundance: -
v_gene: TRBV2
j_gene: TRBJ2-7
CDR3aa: CASSEQGQGLREQYF
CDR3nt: TGTGCCAGCAGTGAACAGGGACAGGGGCTTAGAGAGCAGTACTTC

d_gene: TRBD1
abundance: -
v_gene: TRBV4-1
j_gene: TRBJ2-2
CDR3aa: CASSHIDREFTGELFF
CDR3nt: TGCGCCAGCAGCCATATAGACAGGGAATTCACCGGGGAGCTGTTTTTT

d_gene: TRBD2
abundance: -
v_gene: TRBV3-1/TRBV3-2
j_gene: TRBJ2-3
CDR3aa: CASSHTRLAGESTDTQYF
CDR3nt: TGTGCCAGCAGCCACACCAGGCTAGCGGGGGAAAGCACAGATACGCAGTATTTT

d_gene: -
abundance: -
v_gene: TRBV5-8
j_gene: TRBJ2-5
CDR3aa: CASTPSWGASETQYF
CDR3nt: TGTGCCAGCACCCCGTCTTGGGGCGCATCTGAGACCCAGTACTTC

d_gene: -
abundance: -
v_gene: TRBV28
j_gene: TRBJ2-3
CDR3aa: CASKWDGSTDTQYF
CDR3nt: TGTGCCAGCAAGTGGGACGGTAGCACAGATACGCAGTATTTT

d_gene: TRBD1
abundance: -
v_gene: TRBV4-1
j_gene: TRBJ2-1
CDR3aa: CASNSQGKGAIDTHNEQFF
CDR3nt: TGCGCCAGCAACTCTCAAGGAAAGGGGGCGATCGATACTCACAATGAGCAGTTCTTC

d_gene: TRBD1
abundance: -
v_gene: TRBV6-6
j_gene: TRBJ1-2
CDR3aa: CASSARMGQGNYGYTF
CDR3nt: TGTGCCAGCAGTGCCCGCATGGGACAGGGAAATTATGGCTACACCTTC

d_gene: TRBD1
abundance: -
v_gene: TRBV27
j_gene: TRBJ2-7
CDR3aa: CASRDRVYEQYF
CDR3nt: TGTGCCAGCCGGGACAGGGTTTACGAGCAGTACTTC

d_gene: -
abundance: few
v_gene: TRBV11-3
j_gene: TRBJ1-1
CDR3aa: CASSLRGMNTEAFF
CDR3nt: TGTGCCAGCAGCTTACGGGGGATGAACACTGAAGCTTTCTTT

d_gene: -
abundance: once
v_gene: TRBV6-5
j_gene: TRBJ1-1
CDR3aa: CASSSPDPLSEAFF
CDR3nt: TGTGCCAGCAGCTCACCGGACCCGCTGTCTGAAGCTTTCTTT

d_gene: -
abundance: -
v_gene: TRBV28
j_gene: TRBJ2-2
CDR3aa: CASRTSNTGELFF
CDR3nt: TGTGCCAGCAGAACCTCGAACACCGGGGAGCTGTTTTTT

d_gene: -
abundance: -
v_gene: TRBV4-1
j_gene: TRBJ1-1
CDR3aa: CASSQVGAEAFF
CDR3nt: TGCGCCAGCAGCCAAGTGGGGGCTGAAGCTTTCTTT

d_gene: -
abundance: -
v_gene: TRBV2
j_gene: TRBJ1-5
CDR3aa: CASSVIDHSNQPQHF
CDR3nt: TGTGCCAGCAGCGTCATAGACCATAGCAATCAGCCCCAGCATTTT

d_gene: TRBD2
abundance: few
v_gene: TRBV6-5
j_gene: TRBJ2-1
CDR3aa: CAINRLAGAYNEQFF
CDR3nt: TGTGCCATAAACCGACTAGCGGGAGCTTACAATGAGCAGTTCTTC

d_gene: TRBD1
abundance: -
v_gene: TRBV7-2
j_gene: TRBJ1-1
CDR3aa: CASSRPTGMNTEAFF
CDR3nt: TGTGCCAGCAGTAGGCCGACAGGGATGAACACTGAAGCTTTCTTT

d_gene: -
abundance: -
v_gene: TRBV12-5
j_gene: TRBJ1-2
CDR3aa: CASGLGYGYTF
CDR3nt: TGTGCTAGTGGTTTGGGCTATGGCTACACCTTC

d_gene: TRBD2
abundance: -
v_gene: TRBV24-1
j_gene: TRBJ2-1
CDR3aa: CATSDGTSGDVSYNEQFF
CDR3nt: TGTGCCACCAGTGATGGGACTAGCGGGGATGTCTCCTACAATGAGCAGTTCTTC

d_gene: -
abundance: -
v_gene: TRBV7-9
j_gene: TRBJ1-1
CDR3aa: CASSLGSEAEAFF
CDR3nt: TGTGCCAGCAGCTTAGGGTCGGAAGCTGAAGCTTTCTTT

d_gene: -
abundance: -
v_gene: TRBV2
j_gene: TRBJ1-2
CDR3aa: CARITGNPLDGYTF
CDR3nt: TGTGCCAGAATAACCGGGAATCCCCTGGATGGCTACACCTTC

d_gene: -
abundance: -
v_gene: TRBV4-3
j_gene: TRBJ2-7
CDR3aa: CASSQGSRGAVFEQYF
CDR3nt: TGCGCCAGCAGCCAAGGGTCGAGAGGGGCGGTTTTCGAGCAGTACTTC

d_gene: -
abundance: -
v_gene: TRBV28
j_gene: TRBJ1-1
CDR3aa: CASRPHTGAPNTEAFF
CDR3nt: TGTGCCAGCAGGCCTCACACCGGAGCCCCGAACACTGAAGCTTTCTTT

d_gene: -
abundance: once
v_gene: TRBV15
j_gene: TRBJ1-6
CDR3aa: CATGGRNTDNSPLHF
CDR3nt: TGTGCCACCGGGGGGCGGAACACTGATAATTCACCCCTCCACTTT

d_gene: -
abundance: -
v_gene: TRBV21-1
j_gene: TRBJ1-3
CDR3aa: CASSSLEMSSGNTIYF
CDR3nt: TGTGCCAGCAGCTCCTTGGAAATGAGCTCTGGAAACACCATATATTTT

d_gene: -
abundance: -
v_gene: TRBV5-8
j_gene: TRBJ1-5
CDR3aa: CASSLVDQPQHF
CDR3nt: TGTGCCAGCAGCTTGGTCGATCAGCCCCAGCATTTT

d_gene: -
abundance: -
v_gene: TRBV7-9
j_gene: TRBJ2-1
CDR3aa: CASSPKLRDGTYNEQFF
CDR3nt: TGTGCCAGCAGCCCAAAGCTCCGGGACGGCACCTACAATGAGCAGTTCTTC

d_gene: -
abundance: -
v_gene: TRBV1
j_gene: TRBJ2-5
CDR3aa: CTSSQMGVAAQETQYF
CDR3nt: TGCACCAGCAGCCAGATGGGGGTAGCGGCTCAAGAGACCCAGTACTTC

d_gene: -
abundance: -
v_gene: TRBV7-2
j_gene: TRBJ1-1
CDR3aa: CASGWGLNTEAFF
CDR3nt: TGTGCCAGTGGATGGGGGTTGAACACTGAAGCTTTCTTT

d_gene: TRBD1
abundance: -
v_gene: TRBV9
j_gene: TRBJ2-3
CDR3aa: CASSVASGQGADTQYF
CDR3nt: TGTGCCAGCAGCGTAGCGTCGGGACAGGGGGCAGATACGCAGTATTTT

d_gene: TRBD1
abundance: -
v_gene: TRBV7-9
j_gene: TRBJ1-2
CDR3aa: CASSSVGTGPADNYGYTF
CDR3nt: TGTGCCAGCAGCTCAGTAGGGACAGGGCCTGCAGATAACTATGGCTACACCTTC

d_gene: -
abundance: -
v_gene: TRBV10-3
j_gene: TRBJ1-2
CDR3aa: CAISESGEGIYGYTF
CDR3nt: TGTGCCATCAGTGAGTCAGGCGAGGGGATCTATGGCTACACCTTC

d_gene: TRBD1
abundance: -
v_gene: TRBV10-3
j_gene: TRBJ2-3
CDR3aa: CAISESPAGQGLDTQYF
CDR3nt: TGTGCCATCAGTGAGTCGCCTGCGGGACAGGGTTTAGATACGCAGTATTTT

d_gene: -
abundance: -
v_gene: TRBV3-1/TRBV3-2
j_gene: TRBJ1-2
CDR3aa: CASSQGPVRYGYTF
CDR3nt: TGTGCCAGCAGCCAAGGGCCGGTTCGTTATGGCTACACCTTC

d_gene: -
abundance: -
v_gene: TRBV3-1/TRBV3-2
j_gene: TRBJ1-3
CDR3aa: CASSHLTLGNTIYF
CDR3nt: TGTGCCAGCAGCCATCTAACACTTGGAAACACCATATATTTT

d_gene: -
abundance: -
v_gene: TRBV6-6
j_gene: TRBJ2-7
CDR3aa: CASSDPLAPEQYF
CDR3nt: TGTGCCAGCAGTGACCCTCTAGCGCCCGAGCAGTACTTC

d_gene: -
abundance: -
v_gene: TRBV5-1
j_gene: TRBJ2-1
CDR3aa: CASSLDGPVF
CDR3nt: TGCGCCAGCAGCTTGGATGGTCCGGTCTTC

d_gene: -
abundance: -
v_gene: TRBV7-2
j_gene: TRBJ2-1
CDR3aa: CASSLPGVNEQFF
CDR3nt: TGTGCCAGCAGCTTGCCAGGGGTGAATGAGCAGTTCTTC

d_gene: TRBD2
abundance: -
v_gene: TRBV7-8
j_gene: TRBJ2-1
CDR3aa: CASSVKHVPLAGSSYNEQFF
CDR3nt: TGTGCCAGCAGCGTAAAGCACGTACCACTAGCGGGGAGCTCCTACAATGAGCAGTTCTTC

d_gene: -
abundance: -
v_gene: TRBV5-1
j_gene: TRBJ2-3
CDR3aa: CASRVGRDYTDTQYF
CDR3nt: TGCGCCAGCAGGGTAGGGCGGGATTACACAGATACGCAGTATTTT

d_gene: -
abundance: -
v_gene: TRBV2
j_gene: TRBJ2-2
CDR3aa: CASSEDGLDTGELFF
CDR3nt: TGTGCCAGCAGTGAAGATGGGCTAGACACCGGGGAGCTGTTTTTT

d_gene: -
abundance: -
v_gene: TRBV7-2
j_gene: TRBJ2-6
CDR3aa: CASSLRGMASSGANVLTF
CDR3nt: TGTGCCAGCAGCTTACGGGGGATGGCCTCCTCTGGGGCCAACGTCCTGACTTTC

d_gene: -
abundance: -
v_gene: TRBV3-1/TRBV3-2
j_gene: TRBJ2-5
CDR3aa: CASSQASVGETQYF
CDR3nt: TGTGCCAGCAGCCAAGCCTCAGTAGGGGAGACCCAGTACTTC

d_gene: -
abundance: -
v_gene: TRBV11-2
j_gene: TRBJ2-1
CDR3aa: CASSLGGDPAIEQFF
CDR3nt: TGTGCCAGCAGCTTAGGAGGGGACCCTGCTATAGAGCAGTTCTTC

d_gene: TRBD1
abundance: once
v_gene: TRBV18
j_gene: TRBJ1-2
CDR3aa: CASSPPGGYYGYTF
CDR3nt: TGTGCCAGCTCACCCCCAGGGGGGTACTATGGCTACACCTTC

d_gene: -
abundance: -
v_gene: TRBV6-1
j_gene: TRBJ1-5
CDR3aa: CASSAQGRASNQPQHF
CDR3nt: TGTGCCAGCAGTGCTCAGGGGAGGGCGAGCAATCAGCCCCAGCATTTT

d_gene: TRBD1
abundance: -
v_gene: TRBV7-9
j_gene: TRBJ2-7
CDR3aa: CASSLVGTGSYEQYF
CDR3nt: TGTGCCAGCAGCTTAGTAGGGACAGGGTCCTACGAGCAGTACTTC

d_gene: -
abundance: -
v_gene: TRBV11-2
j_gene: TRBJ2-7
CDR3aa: CASSLHLAGQYF
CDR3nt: TGTGCCAGCAGCTTACACTTGGCAGGGCAGTACTTC

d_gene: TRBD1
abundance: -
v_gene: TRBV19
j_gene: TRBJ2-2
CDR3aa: CASSTPQGAPTGELFF
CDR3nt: TGTGCCAGTAGTACCCCACAGGGGGCCCCCACCGGGGAGCTGTTTTTT

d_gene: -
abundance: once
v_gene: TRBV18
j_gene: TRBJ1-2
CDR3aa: CASSLFYLDRNPNYGYTF
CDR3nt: TGTGCCAGCTCACTCTTCTACCTTGACAGGAACCCTAACTATGGCTACACCTTC

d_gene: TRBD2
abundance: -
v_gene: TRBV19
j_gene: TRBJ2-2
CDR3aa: CASNPTSGVTGELFF
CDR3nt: TGTGCCAGTAACCCGACTAGCGGGGTTACCGGGGAGCTGTTTTTT

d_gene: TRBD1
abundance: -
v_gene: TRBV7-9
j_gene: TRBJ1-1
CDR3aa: CASAVTGTGEDEAFF
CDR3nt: TGTGCCAGCGCTGTGACCGGGACAGGGGAAGACGAAGCTTTCTTT

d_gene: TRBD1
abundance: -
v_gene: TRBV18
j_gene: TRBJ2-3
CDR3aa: CASSPAGGRTDTQYF
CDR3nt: TGTGCCAGCTCACCAGCAGGGGGCCGGACAGATACGCAGTATTTT

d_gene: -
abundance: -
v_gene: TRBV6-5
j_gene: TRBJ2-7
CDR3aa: CASSYNREPRYEQYF
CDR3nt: TGTGCCAGCAGTTATAACAGGGAGCCTCGCTACGAGCAGTACTTC